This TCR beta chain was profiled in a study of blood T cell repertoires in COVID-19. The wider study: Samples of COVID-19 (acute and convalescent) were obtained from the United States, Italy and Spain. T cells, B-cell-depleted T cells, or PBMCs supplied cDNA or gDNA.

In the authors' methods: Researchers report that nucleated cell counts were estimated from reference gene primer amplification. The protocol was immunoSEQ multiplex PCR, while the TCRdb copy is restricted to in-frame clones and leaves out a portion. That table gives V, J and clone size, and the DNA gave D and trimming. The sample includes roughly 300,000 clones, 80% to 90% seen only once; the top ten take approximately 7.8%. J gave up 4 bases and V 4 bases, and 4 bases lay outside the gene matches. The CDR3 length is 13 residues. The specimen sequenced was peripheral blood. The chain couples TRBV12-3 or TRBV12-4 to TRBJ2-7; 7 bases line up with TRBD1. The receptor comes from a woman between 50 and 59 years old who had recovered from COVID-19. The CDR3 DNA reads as TGTGCCAGCAGTTCCCTACAGGGGTACGAGCAGTACTTC. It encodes CASSSLQGYEQYF.